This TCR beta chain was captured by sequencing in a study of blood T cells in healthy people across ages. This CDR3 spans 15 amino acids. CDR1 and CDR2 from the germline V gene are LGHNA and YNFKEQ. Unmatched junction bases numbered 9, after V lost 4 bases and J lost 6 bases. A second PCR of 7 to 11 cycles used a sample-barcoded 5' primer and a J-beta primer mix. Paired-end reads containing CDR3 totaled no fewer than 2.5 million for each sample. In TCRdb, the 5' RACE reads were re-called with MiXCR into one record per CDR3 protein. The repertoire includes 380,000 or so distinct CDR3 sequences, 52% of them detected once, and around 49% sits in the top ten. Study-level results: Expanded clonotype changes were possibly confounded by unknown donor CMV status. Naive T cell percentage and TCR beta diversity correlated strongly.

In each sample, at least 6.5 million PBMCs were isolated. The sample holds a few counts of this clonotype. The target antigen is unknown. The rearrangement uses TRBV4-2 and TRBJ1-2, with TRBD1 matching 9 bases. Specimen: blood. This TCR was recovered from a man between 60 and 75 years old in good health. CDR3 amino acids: CASSPPPGQGDGYTF. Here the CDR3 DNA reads TGTGCCAGCAGCCCCCCTCCGGGACAGGGAGATGGCTACACCTTC.